This T cell receptor (beta chain) was sequenced during a study of neurological immune-mediated disorders. Study-level results: Subjects shared no identical expanded-clone CDR3 amino acid sequences, suggesting private TCR-beta repertoires in all groups.

Trimming left V 1 base short and J 7 bases short, with 2 bases between. Germline values: CDR1 LNHNV, CDR2 YYDKDF (reference sequence). The CDR3 is 11 amino acids. The authors made cDNA by 5'RACE with 10-nucleotide random UMIs. Over 180 million TCR-beta sequences from 15-18 subjects came from every sequencing run. A single record per CDR3 protein comes from TCRdb applying MiXCR to the 5' RACE reads. The sample holds about 81,000 distinct CDR3 sequences, about 4.3% seen once. This clonotype was observed many times. Its target is not known. Time point indicated: longitudinal time-point 3. 2 million PBMCs stored at -80 C were the source of the unsorted libraries.

This sequence originates from an older woman with multiple sclerosis. The sequencing sample was made of PBMCs. The chain combines TRBV15 with TRBJ2-1; D gene uncertain. CDR3: CATSRGNEQFF. The DNA of the CDR3 is TGTGCCACCAGCAGAGGGAATGAGCAGTTCTTC.